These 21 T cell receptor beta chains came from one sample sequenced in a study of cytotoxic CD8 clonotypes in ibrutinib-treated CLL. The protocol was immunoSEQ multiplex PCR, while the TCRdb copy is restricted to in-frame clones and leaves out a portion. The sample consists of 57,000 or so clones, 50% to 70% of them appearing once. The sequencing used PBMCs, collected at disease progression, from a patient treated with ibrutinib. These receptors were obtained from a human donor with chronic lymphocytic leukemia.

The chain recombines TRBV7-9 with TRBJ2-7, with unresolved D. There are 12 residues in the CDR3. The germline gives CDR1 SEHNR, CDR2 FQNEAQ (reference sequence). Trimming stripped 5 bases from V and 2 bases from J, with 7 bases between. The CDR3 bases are TGTGCCAGCAGCGGAACCGCCTACGAGCAGTACTTC. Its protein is CASSGTAYEQYF.

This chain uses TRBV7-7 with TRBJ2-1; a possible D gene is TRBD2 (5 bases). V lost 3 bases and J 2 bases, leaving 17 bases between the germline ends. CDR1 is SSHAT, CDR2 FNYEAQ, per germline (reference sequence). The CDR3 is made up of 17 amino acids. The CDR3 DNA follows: TGTGCCAGCAGCTTGGACGGGCCCGGAGGCCCCTACAATGAGCAGTTCTTC. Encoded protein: CASSLDGPGGPYNEQFF. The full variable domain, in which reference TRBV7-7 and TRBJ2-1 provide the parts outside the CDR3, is GAGVSQSPRYKVTKRGQDVTLRCDPISSHATLYWYQQALGQGPEFLTYFNYEAQPDKSGLPSDRFSAERPEGSISTLTIQRTEQRDSAMYRCASSLDGPGGPYNEQFFGPGTRLTVL.

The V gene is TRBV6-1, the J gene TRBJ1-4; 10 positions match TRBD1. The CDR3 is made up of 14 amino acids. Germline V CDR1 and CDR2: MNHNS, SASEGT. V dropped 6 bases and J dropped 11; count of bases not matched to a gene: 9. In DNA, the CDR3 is TGTGCCAGCAGGGTGGGGACAGGGGAGATTAAACTGTTTTTT. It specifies CASRVGTGEIKLFF.

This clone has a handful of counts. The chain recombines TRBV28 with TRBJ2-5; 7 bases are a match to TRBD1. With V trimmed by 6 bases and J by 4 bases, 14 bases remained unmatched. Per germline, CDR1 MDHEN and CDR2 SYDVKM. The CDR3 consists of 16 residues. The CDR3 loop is CASRFPGAGGSETQYF. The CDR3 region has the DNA TGTGCCAGCAGGTTTCCTGGGGCAGGGGGTTCAGAGACCCAGTACTTC.

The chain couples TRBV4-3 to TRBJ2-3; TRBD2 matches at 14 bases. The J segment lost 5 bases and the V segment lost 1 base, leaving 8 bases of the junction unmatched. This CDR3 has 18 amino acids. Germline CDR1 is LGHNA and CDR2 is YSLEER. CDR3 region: CASSQGGLAGVWGDTQYF. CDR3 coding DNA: TGCGCCAGCAGCCAAGGGGGACTAGCGGGAGTTTGGGGAGATACGCAGTATTTT.

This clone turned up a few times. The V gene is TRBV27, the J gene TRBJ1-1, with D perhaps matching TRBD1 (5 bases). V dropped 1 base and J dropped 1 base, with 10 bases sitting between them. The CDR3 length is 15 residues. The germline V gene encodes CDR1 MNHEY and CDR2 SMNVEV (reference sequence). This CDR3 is CASSLYGTANTEAFF. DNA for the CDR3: TGTGCCAGCAGTTTATACGGGACGGCGAACACTGAAGCTTTCTTT.

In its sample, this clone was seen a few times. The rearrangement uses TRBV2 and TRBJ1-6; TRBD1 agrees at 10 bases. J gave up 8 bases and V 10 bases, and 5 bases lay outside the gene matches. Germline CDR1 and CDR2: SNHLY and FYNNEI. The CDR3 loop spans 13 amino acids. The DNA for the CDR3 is TGTGCCACTAGACAGGGGGCCGATTCACCCCTCCACTTT. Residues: CATRQGADSPLHF.

CDR3 nucleotides: TGTGCCAGCAGTGAAATCTGGGGGCAATGGGGGATTAACGAGCAGTACTTC. This sequence encodes CASSEIWGQWGINEQYF. This chain joins TRBV6-1 and TRBJ2-7, with a weak D call TRBD1 (6 bases). Germline V CDR1 and CDR2: MNHNS, SASEGT. The CDR3 has 17 amino acids. Trimming shortened V by 2 bases and J by 5 bases, and 22 bases separated the two germline ends.

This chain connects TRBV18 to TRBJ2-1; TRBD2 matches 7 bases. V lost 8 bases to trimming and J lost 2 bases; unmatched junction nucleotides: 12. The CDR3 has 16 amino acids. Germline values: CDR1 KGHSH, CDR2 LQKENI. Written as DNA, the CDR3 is TGTGCCAGCCCCCACTTCGGGGGGACTCCCTACAATGAGCAGTTCTTC. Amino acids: CASPHFGGTPYNEQFF.

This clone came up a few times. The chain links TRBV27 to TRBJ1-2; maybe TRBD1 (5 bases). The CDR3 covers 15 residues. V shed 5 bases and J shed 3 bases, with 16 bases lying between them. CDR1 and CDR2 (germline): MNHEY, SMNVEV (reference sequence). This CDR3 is CASSAPGQGDYGYTF. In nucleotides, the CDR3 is TGTGCCAGCAGTGCCCCCGGTCAGGGTGACTATGGCTACACCTTC.

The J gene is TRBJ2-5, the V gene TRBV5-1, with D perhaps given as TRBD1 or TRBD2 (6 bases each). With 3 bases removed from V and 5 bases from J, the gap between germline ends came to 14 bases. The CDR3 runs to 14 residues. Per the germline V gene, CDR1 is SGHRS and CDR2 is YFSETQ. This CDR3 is CASSSGAARETQYF. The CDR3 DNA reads TGCGCCAGCAGCTCGGGGGCCGCTAGGGAGACCCAGTACTTC.

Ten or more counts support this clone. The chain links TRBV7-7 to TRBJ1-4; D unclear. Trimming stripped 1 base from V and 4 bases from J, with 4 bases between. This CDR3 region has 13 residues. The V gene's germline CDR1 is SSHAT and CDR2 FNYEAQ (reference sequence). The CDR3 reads CASSLDYNEKLFF. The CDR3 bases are TGTGCCAGCAGCTTAGACTATAATGAAAAACTGTTTTTT.

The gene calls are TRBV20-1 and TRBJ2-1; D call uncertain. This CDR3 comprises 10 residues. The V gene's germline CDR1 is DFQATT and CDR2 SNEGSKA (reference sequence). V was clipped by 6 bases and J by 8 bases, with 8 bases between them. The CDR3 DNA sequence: TGCAGTGCAACGACACATGAGCAGTTCTTC. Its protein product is CSATTHEQFF.

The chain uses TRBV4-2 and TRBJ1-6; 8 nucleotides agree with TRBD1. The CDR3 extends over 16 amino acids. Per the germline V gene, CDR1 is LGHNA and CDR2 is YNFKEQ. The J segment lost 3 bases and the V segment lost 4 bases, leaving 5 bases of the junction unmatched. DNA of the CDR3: TGTGCCAGCAGCCCTCGAGGACAGGGCTATAATTCACCCCTCCACTTT. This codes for CASSPRGQGYNSPLHF.

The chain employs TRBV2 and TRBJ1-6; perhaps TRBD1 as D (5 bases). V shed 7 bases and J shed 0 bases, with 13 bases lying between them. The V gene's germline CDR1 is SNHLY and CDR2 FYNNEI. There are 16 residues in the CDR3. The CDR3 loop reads CASKTRGTSYNSPLHF. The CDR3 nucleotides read TGTGCCAGCAAGACTAGGGGTACCTCCTATAATTCACCCCTCCACTTT.

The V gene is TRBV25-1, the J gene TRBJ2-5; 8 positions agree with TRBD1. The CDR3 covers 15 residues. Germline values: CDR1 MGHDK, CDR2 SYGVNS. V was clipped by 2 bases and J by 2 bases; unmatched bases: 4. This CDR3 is CASSEGRGLQETQYF. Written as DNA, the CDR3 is TGTGCCAGCAGTGAAGGCAGGGGGCTTCAAGAGACCCAGTACTTC.

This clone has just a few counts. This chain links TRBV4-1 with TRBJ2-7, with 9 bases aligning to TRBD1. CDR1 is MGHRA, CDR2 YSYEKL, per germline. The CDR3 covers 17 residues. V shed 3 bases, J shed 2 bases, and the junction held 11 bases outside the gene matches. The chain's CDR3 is CASSQVLGTGKTYEQYF. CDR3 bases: TGCGCCAGCAGCCAGGTGCTGGGGACAGGGAAGACCTACGAGCAGTACTTC.

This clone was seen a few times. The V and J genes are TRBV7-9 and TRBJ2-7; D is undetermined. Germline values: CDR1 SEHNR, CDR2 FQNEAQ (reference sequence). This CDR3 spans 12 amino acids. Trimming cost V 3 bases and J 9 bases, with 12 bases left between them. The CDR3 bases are TGTGCCAGCAGCTTGAAGGCTACCGGGCAGTACTTC. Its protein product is CASSLKATGQYF.

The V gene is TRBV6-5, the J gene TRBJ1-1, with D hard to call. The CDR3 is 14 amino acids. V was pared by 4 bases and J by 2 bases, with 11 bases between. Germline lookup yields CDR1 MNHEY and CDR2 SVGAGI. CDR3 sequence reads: CASSSLDRNTEAFF. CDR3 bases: TGTGCCAGCAGTTCCTTAGACCGAAACACTGAAGCTTTCTTT.

The DNA for the CDR3 is TGTGCCACCAGCAGAGACTGGGGACTAGCGGGAGACGAGCAGTACTTC. Amino acid sequence: CATSRDWGLAGDEQYF. This chain links TRBV15 with TRBJ2-7; 14 nucleotides align to TRBD2. The CDR3 runs 16 residues. V shed 0 bases and J 5 bases; nucleotides not matched to a gene: 3. CDR1 and CDR2 (germline): LNHNV, YYDKDF (reference sequence).

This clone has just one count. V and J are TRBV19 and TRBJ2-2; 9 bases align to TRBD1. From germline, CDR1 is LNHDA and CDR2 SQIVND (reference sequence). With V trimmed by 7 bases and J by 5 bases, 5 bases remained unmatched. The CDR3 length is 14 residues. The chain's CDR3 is CASKRDRGTGELFF. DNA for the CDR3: TGTGCCAGTAAACGAGACAGGGGGACCGGGGAGCTGTTTTTT.